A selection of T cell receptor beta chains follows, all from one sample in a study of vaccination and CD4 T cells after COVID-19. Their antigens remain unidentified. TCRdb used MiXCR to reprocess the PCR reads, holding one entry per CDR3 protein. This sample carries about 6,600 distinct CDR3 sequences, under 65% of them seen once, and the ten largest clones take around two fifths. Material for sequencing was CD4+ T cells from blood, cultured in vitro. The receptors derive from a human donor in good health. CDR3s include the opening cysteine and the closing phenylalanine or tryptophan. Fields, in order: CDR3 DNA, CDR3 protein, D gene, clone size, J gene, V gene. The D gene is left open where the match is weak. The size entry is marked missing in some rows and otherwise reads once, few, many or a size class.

cdr3_nt: TGCGCCAGCAGCATTGACAACGAGCAGTACTTC
cdr3_aa: CASSIDNEQYF
d_call: -
clone_size: -
j_call: TRBJ2-7
v_call: TRBV5-1

cdr3_nt: TGTGCCAGCGCCCGGGGCTCGTCGGGGGTTGGAAACACCATATATTTT
cdr3_aa: CASARGSSGVGNTIYF
d_call: -
clone_size: -
j_call: TRBJ1-3
v_call: TRBV6-1

cdr3_nt: TGTGCCAGCAGCTATACCAGGACTAGCGATGGAGAGACCCAGTACTTC
cdr3_aa: CASSYTRTSDGETQYF
d_call: TRBD2
clone_size: once
j_call: TRBJ2-5
v_call: TRBV5-4

cdr3_nt: TGTGCCAGCAGTTGGATCTGGAACCAGCGGTCTAGCACAGATACGCAGTATTTT
cdr3_aa: CASSWIWNQRSSTDTQYF
d_call: -
clone_size: -
j_call: TRBJ2-3
v_call: TRBV28

cdr3_nt: TGCAGTGCCCCGAGTCTGTTGGAGCTAAGCACAGATACGCAGTATTTT
cdr3_aa: CSAPSLLELSTDTQYF
d_call: -
clone_size: -
j_call: TRBJ2-3
v_call: TRBV20-1

cdr3_nt: TGCAGCGTTGCGGGTAGGATGCGTACCGGGGAGCTGTTTTTT
cdr3_aa: CSVAGRMRTGELFF
d_call: -
clone_size: once
j_call: TRBJ2-2
v_call: TRBV29-1

cdr3_nt: TGTGCCACCAGCAGAGGTGGCAGGGGGCTGGATAATTCACCCCTCCACTTT
cdr3_aa: CATSRGGRGLDNSPLHF
d_call: TRBD1
clone_size: -
j_call: TRBJ1-6
v_call: TRBV15

cdr3_nt: TGTGCCAGTTGGACCTCGGGGGATACGCAGTATTTT
cdr3_aa: CASWTSGDTQYF
d_call: -
clone_size: -
j_call: TRBJ2-3
v_call: TRBV12-3/TRBV12-4

cdr3_nt: TGTGCCAGCAGCCAAGAAGCGAGGAGCGTGGAGACCCAGTACTTC
cdr3_aa: CASSQEARSVETQYF
d_call: -
clone_size: -
j_call: TRBJ2-5
v_call: TRBV14

cdr3_nt: TGCAGTGCTAGAGATATGGCGGGGGGACCCTACGAGCAGTACTTC
cdr3_aa: CSARDMAGGPYEQYF
d_call: TRBD2
clone_size: -
j_call: TRBJ2-7
v_call: TRBV20-1

cdr3_nt: TGTGCCAGCAGTGAGGCAGGAGCCCTGGGTGGGGAACTGTTTTTT
cdr3_aa: CASSEAGALGGELFF
d_call: -
clone_size: -
j_call: TRBJ1-4
v_call: TRBV25-1

cdr3_nt: TGCGCCAGCAGCCAAGATGGGGGGAGCACAGATACGCAGTATTTT
cdr3_aa: CASSQDGGSTDTQYF
d_call: -
clone_size: -
j_call: TRBJ2-3
v_call: TRBV4-3

cdr3_nt: TGTGCCAGCAGTTCACGTGGGACAGGGGGCGGGGAGCTGTTTTTT
cdr3_aa: CASSSRGTGGGELFF
d_call: TRBD1
clone_size: few
j_call: TRBJ2-2
v_call: TRBV7-6

cdr3_nt: TGTGCCAGCAGGCCGTACGGACGCCCCCAAGAGACCCAGTACTTC
cdr3_aa: CASRPYGRPQETQYF
d_call: -
clone_size: -
j_call: TRBJ2-5
v_call: TRBV2

cdr3_nt: TGTGCCATTCGAGAGGGGGCGATCGGGGGCATTCAGTACTTC
cdr3_aa: CAIREGAIGGIQYF
d_call: -
clone_size: -
j_call: TRBJ2-4
v_call: TRBV28

cdr3_nt: TGTGCCAGCAACCGATGGACAGGGGGCAGCGCTGAAGCTTTCTTT
cdr3_aa: CASNRWTGGSAEAFF
d_call: TRBD1
clone_size: -
j_call: TRBJ1-1
v_call: TRBV7-2

cdr3_nt: TGTGCCAGCATACAGGGATTGGATACGCAGTATTTT
cdr3_aa: CASIQGLDTQYF
d_call: -
clone_size: -
j_call: TRBJ2-3
v_call: TRBV6-1

cdr3_nt: TGTGCCAGCAGCCAGCCTCTGGGGGTTCACTACAATGAGCAGTTCTTC
cdr3_aa: CASSQPLGVHYNEQFF
d_call: -
clone_size: -
j_call: TRBJ2-1
v_call: TRBV7-9

cdr3_nt: TGTGCCACCAGTGACTCAGCCGGGACAGGGGTGTCAGGTACGCAGTATTTT
cdr3_aa: CATSDSAGTGVSGTQYF
d_call: TRBD1
clone_size: -
j_call: TRBJ2-3
v_call: TRBV24-1

cdr3_nt: TGTGCCAGTAGTGCGTCATCGGGAGCCTCCTACGAGCAGTACTTC
cdr3_aa: CASSASSGASYEQYF
d_call: -
clone_size: few
j_call: TRBJ2-7
v_call: TRBV19